The rows below give T cell receptor beta chains drawn from one sample of a study of tumor-infiltrating lymphocytes in primary liver carcinoma. TCRdb fed the multiplex PCR reads into MiXCR, producing one record per CDR3 protein. The table lists around 210,000 distinct CDR3 sequences, less than 75% of them singletons. Material: peripheral blood. All receptors come from a woman aged 55-69 years with primary liver carcinoma and hepatitis B virus infection. Each CDR3 is given with its conserved first and last residue. The D gene is left open where the match is weak. A clone size is listed for some rows: how often the clone was seen (once, few, many), or a class if it is expanded.

v_call	j_call	cdr3_length	clone_size	d_call	cdr3_nt	cdr3_aa
TRBV20-1	TRBJ2-3	18	few	TRBD2	TGCAGTGCTATGCTAGCGGGAGGGCCCTCCATCGGCGCAGATACGCAGTATTTT	CSAMLAGGPSIGADTQYF
TRBV6-1	TRBJ2-1	13	many	-	TGTGCCAGCAGCCTTACCCCCTACAATGAGCAGTTCTTC	CASSLTPYNEQFF
TRBV6-6	TRBJ1-2	15	many	-	TGTGCCAGCATCACATCTGGGCGTTCTAACTATGGCTACACCTTC	CASITSGRSNYGYTF
TRBV5-1	TRBJ2-1	13	-	-	TGCGCCAGCAGCCCGGACGGTTACAATGAGCAGTTCTTC	CASSPDGYNEQFF
TRBV4-2	TRBJ2-4	20	-	TRBD2	TGTGTCAGCAGCCAAGAGTCCCTTAGCGGGAGGGTGGGGCCAGGAAACATTCAGTACTTC	CVSSQESLSGRVGPGNIQYF
TRBV11-3	TRBJ2-3	16	-	TRBD2	TGTGCCAGCAGCCATTATAGCGGGGCTAACACAGATACGCAGTATTTT	CASSHYSGANTDTQYF
TRBV12-3/TRBV12-4	TRBJ2-5	18	-	-	TGTACCAGCAGTCCTCACTGGGAAGGGGGTCCACACCAAGAGACCCAGTATTTC	CTSSPHWEGGPHQETQYF
TRBV7-8	TRBJ2-1	15	many	-	TGTGCCAGCAGCTCGCGCGTGCGAGTGTTCATTGGGCAGTTCTTC	CASSSRVRVFIGQFF
TRBV6-5	TRBJ2-1	13	-	-	TGTGCCAGCAGTTACTCCTCAGACAATGAGCAGCTCTTC	CASSYSSDNEQLF
TRBV6-2/TRBV6-3	TRBJ1-4	15	-	-	TGTGCCAGCAGTCCTGGGGGCAGGATGACTGAAAAACTGTTTTTT	CASSPGGRMTEKLFF
TRBV14	TRBJ2-7	16	few	TRBD1	TGTGCCAGCAGCACTGGGACAGGGGGAGTCTCCTACGAGCAGTACTTC	CASSTGTGGVSYEQYF
TRBV6-6	TRBJ2-7	13	-	-	TGTACCAGCAGCGCAGGGAGCTCCTGCGAGCAGTACTTC	CTSSAGSSCEQYF
TRBV7-8	TRBJ2-5	14	-	TRBD1	TGTGCCAGCAGCCACGGGGACAGGGTTGAGACCCAGTACTTC	CASSHGDRVETQYF
TRBV11-2	TRBJ1-2	14	-	-	TGTGCCAGCAGCTGGGGGGCGCTGGGCTATGGCTACGCCTTC	CASSWGALGYGYAF
TRBV11-2	TRBJ1-2	17	-	TRBD1	TGTACCAGCAGCTTGGACCTCGGGACAGGGAAAATCTATGGCTACACCTTC	CTSSLDLGTGKIYGYTF
TRBV4-1	TRBJ2-2	16	-	TRBD1	TGCGCCAGCAGCCAAGAAGCTGGACAGGGCGCCGGGGGGCTGTTTTTT	CASSQEAGQGAGGLFF
TRBV11-2	TRBJ2-3	15	-	-	TGTGCCAGCGGCTCTGGACCGGCGGGCCCAGATACGCAGTATTTT	CASGSGPAGPDTQYF
TRBV28	TRBJ1-2	11	-	-	TGTGCCAGCAGTAGGAGTACTGGCTACACCTTC	CASSRSTGYTF
TRBV7-9	TRBJ2-7	14	few	-	TGTGCCAGCAGCTTAGACGGGATCACCTACGAGCAGTACTTC	CASSLDGITYEQYF
TRBV11-2	TRBJ2-1	17	-	TRBD2	TGTGCCAGCAGCGGGAGACTATCGGGAGGGCCGGGGGACGAGCAGTTCTTC	CASSGRLSGGPGDEQFF
TRBV5-6	TRBJ2-1	17	-	-	TGTGCCAGCAGCTTGTCCCCGGTACAAAGCTCCTACATTGAGCAGTTCTTC	CASSLSPVQSSYIEQFF
TRBV7-8	TRBJ2-7	15	-	-	TGTGCCAGCAACTTAGTCAGGGACGGGTCGGGCGAGCAGTACTTC	CASNLVRDGSGEQYF
TRBV11-2	TRBJ2-7	14	-	-	TGTACCAGCAGCTCGACGACAGGAGTGTGCGAGCAGTACTTC	CTSSSTTGVCEQYF
TRBV20-1	TRBJ2-7	14	-	TRBD2	TGCAGTGCGCTGATGACTAGCGGGACCTACGAGCAGTACTTC	CSALMTSGTYEQYF
TRBV4-1	TRBJ1-2	16	few	-	TGCGCCAGCAGCCAAGATTGGGGTCTGGTCGGCTATGGCTACACCTTC	CASSQDWGLVGYGYTF
TRBV28	TRBJ2-7	13	-	-	TGTGCCAGCATTAATGCTAATAACTACGAGCAGTACTTC	CASINANNYEQYF
TRBV9	TRBJ1-3	14	-	TRBD1	TGTGCCAGCAGCTCAGGGGGTTCTGGAAACACCATATATTTT	CASSSGGSGNTIYF
TRBV11-1	TRBJ2-3	16	-	-	TGTGCCAGCATCTGGGGGACCGGAGCTCCACAGATTTCACAGTATTTT	CASIWGTGAPQISQYF
TRBV19	TRBJ2-1	16	-	-	TGTGCCAGTAGTACCAGGACCAACGGGAGAGGGGATGAGCAGTTCTTC	CASSTRTNGRGDEQFF
TRBV6-5	TRBJ2-7	16	-	-	TGTGCCAGCAGTTACTCGACGGAGAGAGGCTCCCACGTGCAGTACTTC	CASSYSTERGSHVQYF
TRBV5-5	TRBJ1-1	12	once	-	TGTGCCAGCAACTTGACAAACACTGAAGCTTTCTTT	CASNLTNTEAFF
TRBV4-2	TRBJ1-1	15	-	-	TGTACCAGCAACCAAGTTGGGGGAATCCACACTGAAGCTTTCTTT	CTSNQVGGIHTEAFF
TRBV6-6	TRBJ1-1	15	-	-	TGTGCCAGCAGACCCGTTTCTTACCCAACCTATGTAGCTTTCTTT	CASRPVSYPTYVAFF
TRBV29-1	TRBJ1-2	16	-	TRBD1	TGCAGCGTTGAGGACCCCGGGACAGGGAGAAGCTATGGCTACACCTTC	CSVEDPGTGRSYGYTF
TRBV28	TRBJ1-1	13	many	-	TGTGCCAGCACCCGTGGAATCCCACCTGAAGCTTTCTTT	CASTRGIPPEAFF
TRBV11-2	TRBJ2-5	13	-	-	TGTGCCAGCATCTTAGGGCTGCCAGAGATCCAGTACTTC	CASILGLPEIQYF
TRBV5-8	TRBJ2-7	14	-	-	TGTGCCAACAGCTCCAGGACTCAAACCTACGAGCAGTACTTC	CANSSRTQTYEQYF
TRBV18	TRBJ2-1	14	-	TRBD1	TGTGCCAGCCGAAGGGACAGGGGCAACAATGAGCAGTTCTTC	CASRRDRGNNEQFF
TRBV6-6	TRBJ2-2	13	many	-	TGTGCCAGCAGTTCGTGGGACACCGGGGAGCTGTTTTTT	CASSSWDTGELFF